These 23 T cell receptor beta chains originate from one sample sequenced in a study of T cell clonality in common variable immunodeficiency. Overall study results and limits: Reportedly, TCR beta sequences from common variable immunodeficiency showed fewer deletions and N-nucleotide insertions.

TCRdb's copy holds only in-frame clones and misses some; the assay was immunoSEQ multiplex PCR. The record shows about 28,000 clones for this sample, with no singletons present. The antigens of these receptors remain unknown. The specimen sequenced was peripheral blood mononuclear cells. The receptor source for this set is a human donor with common variable immunodeficiency.

This clone has only a few counts. The CDR3 end is not reached by the read, which stops 3 residues before it; the germline J gene fills it in. The chain is built from TRBV6-1 and TRBJ2-7; the match to TRBD1 covers 8 bases. Per germline, CDR1 MNHNS and CDR2 SASEGT. CDR3 size: 15 residues. Trimming cost V 3 bases and J 2 bases; bases outside gene matches: 6. CDR3 region: CASSDPGQAPYEQYF. The sequenced CDR3 bases are TGTGCCAGCAGTGATCCGGGACAGGCTCCCTACGAG.

This clone was counted at least ten times. The missing CDR3 end, 3 residues past where the read stops, is filled in from the germline J gene. The gene calls are TRBV14 and TRBJ2-1, with D tentatively TRBD1 (8 bases). CDR1 and CDR2 (germline): SGHDN, FVKESK. Deletions cut 4 bases from V and 2 bases from J, with 12 bases between. The CDR3 runs 15 residues. The sequenced part of the CDR3 DNA is TGTGCCAGCAGCCTACAGGGGGGGGCCTACAATGAG. It specifies CASSLQGGAYNE. In full, the CDR3 reads CASSLQGGAYNEQFF.

This clone was recorded a few times. The DNA read from the CDR3 is TGCGCCAGCAGCCCATTAGCGGGAACAGATACG. Residues: CASSPLAGTDT. The complete CDR3 sequence is CASSPLAGTDTQYF. This chain links TRBV5-1 with TRBJ2-3; 8 bases match TRBD2. The CDR3 end falls 3 residues outside the read, so it is completed with the germline J gene. Germline CDR1 and CDR2: SGHRS and YFSETQ. After removal of 4 bases from V and 3 bases from J, the junction contained 4 bases not matched to a gene. The CDR3 length is 14 residues.

This CDR3 is CSAAGTTDTQYF. Incomplete CDR3 DNA: TGCAGCGCTGCAGGGACAACAGATACG. The rearrangement links TRBV29-1 to TRBJ2-3, with D possibly matching TRBD1 (6 bases). The read gets to within 3 residues of the CDR3 end, and the germline J gene fills in the rest. This CDR3 is 12 amino acids long. V lost 7 bases and J lost 3, with 11 bases in between. Germline V gene sequence: CDR1 SQVTM, CDR2 ANQGSEA.

This clone has only a few counts. The CDR3 is cut off 3 residues early in the read; its end comes from the germline J gene. This chain connects TRBV7-9 to TRBJ1-4, with a possible D match to TRBD1 (6 bases). V lost 6 bases to trimming and J lost 6 bases, with 17 bases between them. CDR1 is SEHNR, CDR2 FQNEAQ, per germline (reference sequence). CDR3 length: 15 amino acids. The CDR3 DNA, read in part, is TGTGCCAGCAGTTCTACCGGGACAACGCATGAAAAA. Protein product: CASSSTGTTHEK. The entire CDR3 sequence reads CASSSTGTTHEKLFF.

Worth noting for this clone: The read ends 3 residues before the CDR3 terminus; that terminus is restored from the germline J gene. Different DNA sequences within this sample yield the same CDR3. V usage is TRBV30 and J usage is TRBJ1-2; 7 bases align to TRBD1. The CDR3 sequence is 14 residues long. With 3 bases clipped from V and 4 bases from J, the junction kept 8 bases outside the gene matches. Germline-derived CDR1 and CDR2 are GTSNPN and SVGIG (reference sequence). CDR3: CAWRDRVVGYGYTF. Partial CDR3 DNA: TGTGCCTGGAGAGACAGGGTTGTGGGCTATGGC.

The table lists this clone with a few counts. The read terminates 3 residues ahead of where the CDR3 ends, so the germline J gene completes it. V gene TRBV10-2 combines with J gene TRBJ2-5; a possible D gene is TRBD2 (6 bases). CDR3 length equals 11 residues. Germline V CDR1 and CDR2: WSHSY, SAAADI. Trimming removed 10 bases from V and 2 bases from J, with 8 bases in between. Incomplete CDR3 DNA: TGCGCCACCGGGGGACAAGAGACC. Protein: CATGGQET. The full CDR3 reads CATGGQETQYF.

Comments on this clone: The read halts 3 residues ahead of the CDR3 end, with the missing end drawn from the germline J gene. The chain couples TRBV7-6 to TRBJ1-4; D possibly corresponds to TRBD1 (6 bases). V was shortened by 3 bases and J by 7 bases, with 6 bases between the two germline ends. The V gene's germline CDR1 is SGHVS and CDR2 FNYEAQ. The CDR3 is 12 residues long. CDR3 DNA, as far as it was read: TGTGCCAGCAGCTTGACAGGTGAAAAA. Amino acid sequence: CASSLTGEK. In full, the CDR3 is CASSLTGEKLFF.

This clone was detected many times. The read terminates 3 residues before the CDR3 end, so the remaining end is supplied by the germline J gene. V usage is TRBV19 and J usage is TRBJ1-1, with D unclear. This CDR3 region has 14 residues. Between the trimmed V and J ends, which lost 3 bases and 1 base, there was a span of 9 bases. CDR1 LNHDA and CDR2 SQIVND come from the germline V gene (reference sequence). CDR3 bases read: TGTGCCAGTAGTATCTCACACAAGAACACTGAA. This encodes CASSISHKNTE. The entire CDR3 protein reads CASSISHKNTEAFF.

This clone was counted ten times or more. The sequenced fragment ends 3 residues before the CDR3 boundary, so the rest is inferred from the germline J gene. V usage is TRBV5-1 and J usage is TRBJ2-3, with a weak D call TRBD1 (5 bases). Trimming shortened V by 2 bases and J by 5 bases, and 15 bases separated the two germline ends. Per germline, CDR1 SGHRS and CDR2 YFSETQ. CDR3 length: 15 amino acids. CDR3 bases read: TGCGCCAGCAGCTTACAGGATCCCGAAGGAGATACG. Protein product: CASSLQDPEGDT. The full CDR3 protein is CASSLQDPEGDTQYF.

The CDR3 here is CASSLSGSTDTQYF. The DNA read from the CDR3 is TGTGCCAGCAGCCTTAGCGGGAGTACAGATACG. V and J are TRBV5-6 and TRBJ2-3; the match to TRBD2 covers 9 bases. The read terminates 3 residues before the CDR3 end, so the remaining end is supplied by the germline J gene. Trimming cost V 4 bases and J 3 bases; bases outside gene matches: 3. This CDR3 is built from 14 residues. CDR1 is SGHDT, CDR2 YYEEEE, per germline.

This clone turned up a few times. From the germline J gene comes the end of the CDR3, since the read stops 3 residues before it. The V call is TRBV19, the J call TRBJ2-7, with 12 nucleotides matching TRBD2. Germline V gives CDR1 LNHDA, CDR2 SQIVND (reference sequence). Trimming cost V 6 bases and J 3 bases; bases outside gene matches: 12. The CDR3 consists of 17 residues. The sequenced part of the CDR3 DNA is TGTGCCAGTAGCCGGGGACAGAGACTAGCGGGAGTCTACGAG. Its translation: CASSRGQRLAGVYE. The entire CDR3 protein is CASSRGQRLAGVYEQYF.

This clone has a handful of counts. The read is 3 residues too short to cover the CDR3 end, so that end is filled in from the germline J gene. V and J are TRBV19 and TRBJ1-5; 9 bases are shared with TRBD1. V shed 4 bases and J 7 bases; nucleotides not matched to a gene: 5. Germline CDR1 LNHDA, CDR2 SQIVND (reference sequence). The length of the CDR3 is 14 residues. The sequenced part of the CDR3 DNA is TGTGCCAGTAGTAGGACAGGGGTTGGCCAGCCC. Translation: CASSRTGVGQP. The whole CDR3 sequence is CASSRTGVGQPQHF.

CDR3 DNA (partial): TGCGCCAGCAGCTTTGGTCAGGGAAAGGGCGAG. Translation: CASSFGQGKGE. The whole CDR3 is CASSFGQGKGEQYF. The chain links TRBV5-1 to TRBJ2-7; weak D call: TRBD1 (5 bases). The sequence runs out 3 residues before the end of the CDR3; the remainder is reconstructed from the germline J gene. Germline CDR1 and CDR2: SGHRS and YFSETQ. The V end was cut by 2 bases, the J end by 6 bases, with 15 bases between. The CDR3 loop spans 14 amino acids. Full variable domain (rest looked up from reference TRBV5-1 and TRBJ2-7): KAGVTQTPRYLIKTRGQQVTLSCSPISGHRSVSWYQQTPGQGLQFLFEYFSETQRNKGNFPGRFSGRQFSNSRSEMNVSTLELGDSALYLCASSFGQGKGEQYFGPGTRLTVT.

Regarding this clone: The read ends 3 residues early relative to the CDR3; the germline J gene fills the gap. The chain couples TRBV13 to TRBJ2-1, with 7 bases matching TRBD1. The CDR3 runs 16 residues. V trimming: 5 bases; J trimming: 3 bases; junction bases outside the gene matches: 10. CDR1 is PRHDT and CDR2 is FYEKMQ in the germline V gene (reference sequence). The CDR3 bases that were read are TGTGCCAGCAGCCATTTCGACAGGGTCGACTACAATGAG. Translation gives CASSHFDRVDYNE. The entire CDR3 protein is CASSHFDRVDYNEQFF.

In its sample, this clone was seen many times. The read terminates 3 residues before the CDR3 end, so the remaining end is supplied by the germline J gene. The chain employs TRBV18 and TRBJ1-5; D not certain. The CDR3 has 14 amino acids. Trimming pared 6 bases from V and 3 bases from J, leaving 12 bases between. Germline V CDR1 and CDR2: KGHSH, LQKENI. The DNA read from the CDR3 is TGTGCCAGCTCGAACCAGGCGCCCAATCAGCCC. Its protein is CASSNQAPNQP. Given in full, the CDR3 is CASSNQAPNQPQHF.

This clone was observed at least ten times. The read ends 3 residues shy of where the CDR3 ends; the end is completed using the germline J gene. The chain recombines TRBV20-1 with TRBJ2-7; 8 positions match TRBD2. This CDR3 region has 16 residues. V lost 0 bases to trimming and J lost 2 bases; unmatched junction nucleotides: 9. CDR1 is DFQATT and CDR2 is SNEGSKA in the germline V gene (reference sequence). CDR3 sequence: CSAREYLSSGTYEQYF. CDR3 DNA, as far as it was read: TGCAGTGCTAGAGAGTACTTGAGTAGCGGGACCTACGAG.

This clone was seen at least ten times. The read halts 3 residues ahead of the CDR3 end, with the missing end drawn from the germline J gene. The gene calls are TRBV4-1 and TRBJ2-7; 8 positions match TRBD1. Germline values: CDR1 MGHRA, CDR2 YSYEKL. This CDR3 is 16 amino acids long. The V gene end was trimmed by 3 bases and the J gene end by 1 base; junction bases not matched to a gene: 8. The CDR3 here is CASSHPGRTGSYEQYF. The DNA read from the CDR3 is TGCGCCAGCAGCCACCCCGGCCGGACAGGGTCCTACGAG.

This clone was seen many times. The read halts 3 residues ahead of the CDR3 end, with the missing end drawn from the germline J gene. This chain joins TRBV7-9 and TRBJ1-4; TRBD1 matches at 9 bases. CDR1 is SEHNR, CDR2 FQNEAQ, per germline (reference sequence). V trimming: 5 bases; J trimming: 8 bases; junction bases outside the gene matches: 9. The CDR3 length is 15 residues. This chain's CDR3 is CASSRGQGMGEKLFF. Partial CDR3 DNA: TGTGCCAGCAGCCGGGGACAGGGAATGGGAGAAAAA.

This clone was counted a few times. The read ends 3 residues shy of where the CDR3 ends; the end is completed using the germline J gene. This chain uses TRBV6-2 or TRBV6-3 with TRBJ2-7; no definite D call. This CDR3 spans 12 amino acids. Trimming left V 5 bases short and J 1 base short, with 6 bases between. CDR1 and CDR2 from the germline V gene are MNHEY and SVGEGT. The CDR3: CASSRSSYEQYF. The CDR3 bases that were read are TGTGCCAGCAGTCGGTCTTCCTACGAG.

This clone was picked up many times. This CDR3 is CASSHSRSGGSQETQYF. Partial CDR3 DNA: TGCGCCAGCAGCCATTCTCGAAGTGGGGGCAGTCAAGAGACC. The V gene is TRBV5-1, the J gene TRBJ2-5; a weak D match, TRBD1 (6 bases). The sequence runs out 3 residues before the end of the CDR3; the remainder is reconstructed from the germline J gene. The ends were cut back, 4 bases at V and 2 bases at J, with 21 bases in the middle. Germline V gene lookup returns CDR1 SGHRS and CDR2 YFSETQ. The length of the CDR3 is 17 residues.

This clone has at least ten counts. The CDR3 end is not reached by the read, which stops 3 residues before it; the germline J gene fills it in. This chain connects TRBV29-1 to TRBJ2-5, with 7 positions matching TRBD1. Trimming removed 5 bases from V and 4 bases from J; junction bases left unmatched: 4. Germline V gene data show CDR1 as SQVTM and CDR2 as ANQGSEA. CDR3 size: 12 residues. CDR3 bases read: TGCAGCGTTAAACAGGGGAGAGAGACC. Translation: CSVKQGRET. The entire CDR3 reads CSVKQGRETQYF.

A few counts support this clone. The read terminates 3 residues before the CDR3 end, so the remaining end is supplied by the germline J gene. The genes are TRBV5-6 and TRBJ1-1; D remains ambiguous. The CDR3 totals 15 residues. Germline CDR1 is SGHDT and CDR2 is YYEEEE. Trimming removed 1 base from V and 0 bases from J, with 10 bases in between. The sequenced part of the CDR3 DNA is TGTGCCAGCAGCTTGCCAGGTCTATTGAACACTGAA. Translation gives CASSLPGLLNTE. The CDR3 as a whole reads CASSLPGLLNTEAFF. Looking up the rest from reference TRBV5-6 and TRBJ1-1 gives the full variable domain: DAGVTQSPTHLIKTRGQQVTLRCSPKSGHDTVSWYQQALGQGPQFIFQYYEEEERQRGNFPDRFSGHQFPNYSSELNVNALLLGDSALYLCASSLPGLLNTEAFFGQGTRLTVV.